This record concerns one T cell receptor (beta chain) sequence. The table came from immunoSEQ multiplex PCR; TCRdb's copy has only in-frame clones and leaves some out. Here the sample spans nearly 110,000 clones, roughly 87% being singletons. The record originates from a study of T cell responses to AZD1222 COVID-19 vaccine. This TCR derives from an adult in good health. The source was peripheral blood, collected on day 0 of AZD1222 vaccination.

The CDR3 DNA reads TGTGCCAGCAGCCAAGAAGAGGTCGACAGTCTTGGGGAAAAACTGTTTTTT. The encoded protein is CASSQEEVDSLGEKLFF. The chain has TRBV4-2 and TRBJ1-4; possible D gene TRBD1, 5 bases. The CDR3 is made up of 17 amino acids. Trimming left V 0 bases short and J 8 bases short, with 19 bases between. The germline gives CDR1 LGHNA, CDR2 YNFKEQ.